These T cell receptor beta chains were read from a single sample in a study of cytomegalovirus exposure and HLA in healthy donors. Assay used: immunoSEQ multiplex PCR; TCRdb lists only in-frame clones, some missing. The sample holds over 100,000 clones. Material: PBMCs. Receptor source: a young man in good health and CMV-seronegative. Both conserved end residues are part of each CDR3. A D gene is named only where the DNA matches it firmly.

V	D	J	DNA	CDR3
TRBV6-6	TRBD1	TRBJ1-1	TGTGCCGGGGAACAGGGGGTGAACACTGAAGCTTTCTTT	CAGEQGVNTEAFF
TRBV30	TRBD2	TRBJ2-7	TGTGCCTGGAGTGGGCGTAGAGGGAGGGTTCCCTACGAGCAGTACTTC	CAWSGRRGRVPYEQYF
TRBV15	TRBD2	TRBJ2-3	TGTGCCACCAGCAGAGGGGGACTAGCCACAGATACGCAGTATTTT	CATSRGGLATDTQYF
TRBV11-2	TRBD2	TRBJ2-5	TGTGCCAGCAGCTTATCGGCGGGAGGGGGGTTTTGGGAGACCCAGTACTTC	CASSLSAGGGFWETQYF
TRBV29-1	NA	TRBJ1-2	TGCAGCGCCACTCCTTCGAACAGGGCTGGCTACACCTTC	CSATPSNRAGYTF
TRBV6-4	TRBD1	TRBJ1-5	TGTGCCAGCAGTGACTCTCGGGACAGGGGGAGGGTGTGGGATAATCAGCCCCAGCATTTT	CASSDSRDRGRVWDNQPQHF
TRBV29-1	NA	TRBJ2-7	TGCAGCGTTGGCGTGAGTACCTCGAATCTCGAGCAGTACTTC	CSVGVSTSNLEQYF
TRBV5-1	NA	TRBJ1-1	TGCGCCAGCAGCAGGGGGTACACTGAAGCTTTCTTT	CASSRGYTEAFF
TRBV5-4	NA	TRBJ1-1	TGTGCCAGCAGCCAAGACAGGTTAGCTGAAGCTTTCTTT	CASSQDRLAEAFF
TRBV15	NA	TRBJ2-3	TGTGCCACCAGCAGAGCTGGTCAGAGAGGAGATACGCAGTATTTT	CATSRAGQRGDTQYF
TRBV19	NA	TRBJ2-7	TGTGCCAGTGGACTTGTTGCCGAGCAGTACTTC	CASGLVAEQYF
TRBV6-5	TRBD1	TRBJ1-2	TGTGCCAGCAGGCAGGGGGAGAGGGGCTACACCTTC	CASRQGERGYTF
TRBV4-1	NA	TRBJ2-4	TGCGCCAGCAGCCAAGATTATGGGACTGTAGCCAAAAACATTCAGTACTTC	CASSQDYGTVAKNIQYF
TRBV10-1	NA	TRBJ2-3	TGCGCCAGAAGAATCCGGGGGGCGCGCACAGATACGCAGTATTTT	CARRIRGARTDTQYF
TRBV11-2	TRBD1	TRBJ2-1	TGTGCCAGCAGCTTGGACAGGGGTGAGCAGTTCTTC	CASSLDRGEQFF
TRBV5-4	NA	TRBJ1-2	TGTGCCAGCAGCTTTGATCGCGGGGACTATGGCTACACCTTC	CASSFDRGDYGYTF
TRBV6-5	NA	TRBJ2-7	TGTGCCAGCAGTTACTCGATGGCCGGAGGGTACGAGCAGTACTTC	CASSYSMAGGYEQYF
TRBV30	TRBD1	TRBJ1-1	TGTGCCTGGAGACGGACAGGGGAGGGTTCGGGCACTGAAGCTTTCTTT	CAWRRTGEGSGTEAFF
TRBV19	NA	TRBJ2-5	TGTGCCAGTAGTATTCTCGACAGCGTGACCCAGTACTTC	CASSILDSVTQYF
TRBV10-2	TRBD1	TRBJ1-5	TGCGCCAGCAGCGTCCAGGGGGCGAACTATCAGCCCCAGCATTTT	CASSVQGANYQPQHF
TRBV19	NA	TRBJ2-3	TGTGCCAGTAGTCTACGGACTAGCACAGATACGCAGTATTTT	CASSLRTSTDTQYF
TRBV29-1	TRBD1	TRBJ1-5	TGCAGCGTTGGACAGGGGAGTGGGCAGCCCCAGCATTTT	CSVGQGSGQPQHF
TRBV29-1	NA	TRBJ2-5	TGCAGCGCTGAAGGTCTGGAGCAAGAGACCCAGTACTTC	CSAEGLEQETQYF
TRBV15	NA	TRBJ2-1	TGCGCCACCAGCACGGGGAGAGGCTCCTACAATGAGCAGTTCTTC	CATSTGRGSYNEQFF
TRBV5-6	NA	TRBJ2-5	TGTGCCAGCAGCCAGACGGGTGTCCAAGAGACCCAGTACTTC	CASSQTGVQETQYF
TRBV10-3	TRBD2	TRBJ2-1	TGTGCCACGACTAGCGGGGGGTACAATGAGCAGTTCTTC	CATTSGGYNEQFF